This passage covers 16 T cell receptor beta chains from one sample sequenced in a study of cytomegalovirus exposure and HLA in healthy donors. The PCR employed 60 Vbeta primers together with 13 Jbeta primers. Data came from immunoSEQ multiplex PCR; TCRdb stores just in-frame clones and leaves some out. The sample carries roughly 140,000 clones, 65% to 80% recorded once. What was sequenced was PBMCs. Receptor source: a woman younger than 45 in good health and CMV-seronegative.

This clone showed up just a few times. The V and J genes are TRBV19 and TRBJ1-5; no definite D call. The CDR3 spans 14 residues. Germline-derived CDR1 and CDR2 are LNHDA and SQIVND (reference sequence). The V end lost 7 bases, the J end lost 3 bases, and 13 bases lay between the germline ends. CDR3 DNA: TGTGCCAGTAAAGAAGCAGCGAACAATCAGCCCCAGCATTTT. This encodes CASKEAANNQPQHF.

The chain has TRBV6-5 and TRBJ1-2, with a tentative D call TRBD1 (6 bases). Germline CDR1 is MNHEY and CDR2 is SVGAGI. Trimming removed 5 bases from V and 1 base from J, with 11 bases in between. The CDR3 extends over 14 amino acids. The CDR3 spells CASSLGHLNYGYTF. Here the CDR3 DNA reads TGTGCCAGCAGTCTGGGACACCTTAACTATGGCTACACCTTC.

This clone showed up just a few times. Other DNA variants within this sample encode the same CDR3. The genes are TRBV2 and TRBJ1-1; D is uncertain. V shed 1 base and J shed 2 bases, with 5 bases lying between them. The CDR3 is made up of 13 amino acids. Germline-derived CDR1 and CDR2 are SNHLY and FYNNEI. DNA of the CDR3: TGTGCCAGCAGTGAAGACAGCAACACTGAAGCTTTCTTT. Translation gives CASSEDSNTEAFF.

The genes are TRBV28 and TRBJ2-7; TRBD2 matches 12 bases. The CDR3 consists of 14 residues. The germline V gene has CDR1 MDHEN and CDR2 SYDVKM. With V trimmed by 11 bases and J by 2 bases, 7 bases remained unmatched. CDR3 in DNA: TGTGCCGTCCGGACTAGCGGGGACACCTACGAGCAGTACTTC. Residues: CAVRTSGDTYEQYF.

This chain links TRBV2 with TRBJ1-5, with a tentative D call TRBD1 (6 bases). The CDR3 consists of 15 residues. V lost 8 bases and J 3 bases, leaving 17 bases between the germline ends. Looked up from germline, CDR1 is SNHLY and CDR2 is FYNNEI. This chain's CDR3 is CASQDEGGDNQPQHF. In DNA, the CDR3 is TGTGCCAGCCAAGACGAGGGGGGGGACAATCAGCCCCAGCATTTT.

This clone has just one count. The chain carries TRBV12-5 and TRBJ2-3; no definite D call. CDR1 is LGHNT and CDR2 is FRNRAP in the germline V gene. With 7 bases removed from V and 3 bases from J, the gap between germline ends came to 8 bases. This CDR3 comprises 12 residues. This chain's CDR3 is CASASETDTQYF. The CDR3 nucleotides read TGTGCTAGTGCGAGCGAAACAGATACGCAGTATTTT.

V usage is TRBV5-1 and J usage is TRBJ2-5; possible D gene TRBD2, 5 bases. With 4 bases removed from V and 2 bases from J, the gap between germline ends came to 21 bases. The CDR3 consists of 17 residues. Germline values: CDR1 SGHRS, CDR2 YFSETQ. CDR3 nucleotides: TGCGCCAGCAGCGCGCGAGCGGCAGGTTCATTACAAGAGACCCAGTACTTC. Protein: CASSARAAGSLQETQYF.

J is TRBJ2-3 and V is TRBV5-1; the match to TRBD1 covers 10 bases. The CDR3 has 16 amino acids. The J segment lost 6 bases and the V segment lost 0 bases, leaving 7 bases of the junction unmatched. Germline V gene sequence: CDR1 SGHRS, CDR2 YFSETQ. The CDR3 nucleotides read TGCGCCAGCAGCTTGGAAGGACAGGGGGTTTGGGATACGCAGTATTTT. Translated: CASSLEGQGVWDTQYF.

As DNA, the CDR3 is TGTGCCAGTGGACTAGACTACGAGCAGTACTTC. Encoded protein: CASGLDYEQYF. The chain links TRBV28 to TRBJ2-5; 7 bases map to TRBD2. The J call is in doubt because the DNA end fits TRBJ2-7 better. The CDR3 spans 11 residues. Germline-derived CDR1 and CDR2 are MDHEN and SYDVKM.

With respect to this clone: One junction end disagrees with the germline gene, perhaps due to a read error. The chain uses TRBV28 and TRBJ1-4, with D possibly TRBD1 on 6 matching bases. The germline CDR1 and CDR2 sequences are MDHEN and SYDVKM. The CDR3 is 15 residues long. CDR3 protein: CASRLYRETNEKLFF. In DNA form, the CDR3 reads TGTGCCAGCAGGTTATACAGGGAGACTAATGAAAAACTGTTTTTT.

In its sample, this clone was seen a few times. The CDR3: CASRREGDTGELFF. The CDR3 DNA reads as TGTGCCAGCAGGCGGGAGGGTGACACCGGGGAGCTGTTTTTT. The chain couples TRBV6-5 to TRBJ2-2; 9 positions match TRBD2. V trimming: 6 bases; J trimming: 3 bases; junction bases outside the gene matches: 2. Germline V lookup: CDR1 MNHEY, CDR2 SVGAGI. The CDR3 sequence is 14 residues long.

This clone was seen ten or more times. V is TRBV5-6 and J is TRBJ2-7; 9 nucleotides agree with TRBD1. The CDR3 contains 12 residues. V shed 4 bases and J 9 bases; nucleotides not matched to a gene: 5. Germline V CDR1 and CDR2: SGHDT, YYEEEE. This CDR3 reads CASSPGQGGQYV. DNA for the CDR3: TGTGCCAGCAGCCCGGGACAGGGCGGGCAGTACGTC.

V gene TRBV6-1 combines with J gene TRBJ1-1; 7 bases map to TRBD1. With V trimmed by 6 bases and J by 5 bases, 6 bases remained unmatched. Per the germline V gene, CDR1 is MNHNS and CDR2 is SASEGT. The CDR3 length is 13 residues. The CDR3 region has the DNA TGTGCCAGCAGAGACAGGGCTTTGACTGAAGCTTTCTTT. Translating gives CASRDRALTEAFF.

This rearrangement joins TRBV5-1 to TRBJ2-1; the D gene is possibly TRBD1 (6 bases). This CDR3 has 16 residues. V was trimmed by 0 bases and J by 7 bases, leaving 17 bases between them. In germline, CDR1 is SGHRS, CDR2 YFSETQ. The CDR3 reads CASSLAGTLRGNEQFF. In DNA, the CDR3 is TGCGCCAGCAGCTTGGCGGGGACATTAAGAGGAAATGAGCAGTTCTTC.

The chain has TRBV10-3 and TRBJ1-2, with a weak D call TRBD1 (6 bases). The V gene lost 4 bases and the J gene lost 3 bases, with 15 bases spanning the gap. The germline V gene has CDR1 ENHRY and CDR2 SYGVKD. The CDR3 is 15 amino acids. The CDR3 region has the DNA TGTGCCATCAGTGTTGCGGGGGCCGCAGACTATGGCTACACCTTC. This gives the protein CAISVAGAADYGYTF.

The DNA for the CDR3 is TGTGCCAGCAGTTTCATTGGCGGCTACACCTTC. Amino acid sequence: CASSFIGGYTF. The chain carries TRBV28 and TRBJ1-2, with D unclear. The ends were cut back, 3 bases at V and 8 bases at J, with 7 bases in the middle. This CDR3 is 11 amino acids long. Germline CDR1 MDHEN, CDR2 SYDVKM.